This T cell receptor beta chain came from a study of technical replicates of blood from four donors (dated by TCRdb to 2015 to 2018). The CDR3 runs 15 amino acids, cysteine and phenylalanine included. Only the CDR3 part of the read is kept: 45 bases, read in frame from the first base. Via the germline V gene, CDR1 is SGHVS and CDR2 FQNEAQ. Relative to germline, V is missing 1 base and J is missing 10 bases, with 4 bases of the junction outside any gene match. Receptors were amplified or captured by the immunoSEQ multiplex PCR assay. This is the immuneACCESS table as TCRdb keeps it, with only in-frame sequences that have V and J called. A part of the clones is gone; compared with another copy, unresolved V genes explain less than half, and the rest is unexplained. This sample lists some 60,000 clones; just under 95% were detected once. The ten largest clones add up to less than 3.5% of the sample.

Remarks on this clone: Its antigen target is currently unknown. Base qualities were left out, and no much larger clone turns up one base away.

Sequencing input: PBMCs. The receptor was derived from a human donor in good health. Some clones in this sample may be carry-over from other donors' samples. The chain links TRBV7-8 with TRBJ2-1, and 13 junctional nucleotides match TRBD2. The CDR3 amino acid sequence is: CASSLVLAGGREQFF. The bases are TGTGCCAGCAGCTTAGTACTAGCGGGGGGGCGAGAGCAGTTCTTC.